The source of this T cell receptor beta chain is a study of breast tumors, draining lymph nodes, adjacent tissues. Regarding the study as a whole: The lymph node origin of tumor T cells was framed as consistent with a hypothesis, not demonstrated. Luminal-like breast cancer showed significantly higher tumor–nontumor repertoire similarity than basal-like.

With 6 bases removed from V and 1 base from J, the gap between germline ends came to 13 bases. CDR3 length equals 14 residues. Germline V gene lookup returns CDR1 MNHNY and CDR2 SVGAGI (reference sequence). TCRdb independently ran MiXCR on the multiplex PCR reads; one entry per CDR3 protein. Of more than 20,000 distinct CDR3 sequences in the sample, 23% were seen once. As concerns this clonotype: Its antigen is undetermined.

The receptor was isolated from a female donor with breast cancer. Some clones in this sample may be carry-over from other donors' samples. Sequenced sample: breast tumor tissue. The chain is built from TRBV6-6 and TRBJ2-7, with a weak D call TRBD1 (6 bases). The CDR3 protein is CASSQTGESYEQYF. CDR3 DNA sequence: TGTGCCAGCAGCCAGACAGGCGAGTCCTACGAGCAGTACTTC.